This entry features one T cell receptor (beta chain) sequence. Its target is unknown. The data stem from a study of shared clonotypes between healthy human individuals. The CDR3 is made up of 20 amino acids. The germline V gene has CDR1 MNHEY and CDR2 SMNVEV (reference sequence). V shed 6 bases and J shed 1 base, with 31 bases lying between them. Overall study findings and caveats: Shared clonotypes across all four donors exceeded non-shared ones in generation probability. Shared clonotypes: approximately 5.3% naive CD4, roughly 4% naive CD8, 2% to 2.5% memory CD4, about 0.41% memory CD8.

The assay was immunoSEQ multiplex PCR, and TCRdb's table has in-frame clones only and misses some. The sample comprises about 1.5 million clones, around 97% of which are singletons, and roughly 1.2% rests with the top ten. What was sequenced was naive CD4+ T cells sorted from blood. As for subset: CD45RA+ positively selected. The genes are TRBV27 and TRBJ2-7; D is uncertain. The clonotype comes from a man aged 25 to 45 in good health. The CDR3: CASSEYSIGPFGHGSYEQYF. CDR3 sequence (DNA): TGTGCCAGCAGCGAGTACTCCATCGGACCATTTGGTCATGGTTCCTACGAGCAGTACTTC.